These 29 T cell receptor beta chains share one sample of origin, sequenced in a study of cytomegalovirus exposure and HLA in healthy donors. It was with 60 Vbeta and 13 Jbeta primers that the PCR ran. Assay used: immunoSEQ multiplex PCR; TCRdb lists only in-frame clones, some missing. The sample has more than 110,000 clones, about 80% seen once; the top ten hold roughly 1.3%. Sequences were obtained from PBMCs. The source of these receptors is a male donor in good health and CMV-seropositive.

The chain employs TRBV7-3 and TRBJ2-7, with D possibly TRBD2 on 5 matching bases. Germline CDR1 is SGHTA and CDR2 is FQGTGA. Trimming shortened V by 0 bases and J by 4 bases, and 16 bases separated the two germline ends. The CDR3 sequence is 16 residues long. This CDR3 is CASSLTSSNAGYEQYF. CDR3 coding DNA: TGTGCCAGCAGCTTAACGAGTTCTAACGCGGGTTACGAGCAGTACTTC.

CDR3 DNA: TGTGCCAGCAGCTTAGGGTGGGCTAGCGGGAGAGGGTCAATCTACAATGAGCAGTTCTTC. Translation: CASSLGWASGRGSIYNEQFF. The gene calls are TRBV7-6 and TRBJ2-1, with TRBD2 identical over 10 bases. Germline CDR1 SGHVS, CDR2 FNYEAQ. V dropped 1 base and J dropped 3; count of bases not matched to a gene: 15. The CDR3 covers 20 residues.

The chain links TRBV7-8 to TRBJ1-1, with D possibly being TRBD1 (5 bases). Between the trimmed V and J ends, which lost 4 bases and 0 bases, there was a span of 15 bases. CDR3 length: 16 residues. Germline CDR1 and CDR2: SGHVS and FQNEAQ. CDR3 coding DNA: TGTGCCAGCAGCTCGGGGAGGGGACTCATGAACACTGAAGCTTTCTTT. Translating it yields CASSSGRGLMNTEAFF.

The chain uses TRBV11-2 and TRBJ1-2, with D possibly being TRBD1 (5 bases). CDR3 length: 13 amino acids. V lost 5 bases, J lost 3 bases, and 10 bases lay in between. Germline V gene sequence: CDR1 SGHAT, CDR2 FQNNGV. Written as DNA, the CDR3 is TGTGCCAGCAGCCTGACAGAATACTATGGCTACACCTTC. This translates into CASSLTEYYGYTF.

This clone appeared a single time. V is TRBV4-2 and J is TRBJ1-2; D is perhaps TRBD1 (6 bases). This CDR3 contains 15 residues. V lost 0 bases to trimming and J lost 8 bases, with 16 bases between them. Germline V gene sequence: CDR1 LGHNA, CDR2 YNFKEQ. CDR3 nucleotides: TGTGCCAGCAGCCAAGATCCGGGGGGCCCCAGGGGCTACACCTTC. It encodes CASSQDPGGPRGYTF.

The sample holds a few counts of this clone. The chain is built from TRBV7-3 and TRBJ2-1; 9 positions match TRBD2. V was clipped by 3 bases and J by 8 bases; unmatched bases: 2. CDR1 is SGHTA, CDR2 FQGTGA, per germline. The length of the CDR3 is 13 residues. CDR3 residues: CASSLGLADEQFF. The CDR3 DNA is TGTGCCAGCAGCTTGGGACTAGCTGATGAGCAGTTCTTC.

V is TRBV7-9 and J is TRBJ2-3; no clear D. Trimming took 1 base from V and 0 from J, leaving 8 bases between them. This CDR3 region has 15 residues. Germline V gene lookup returns CDR1 SEHNR and CDR2 FQNEAQ (reference sequence). CDR3 sequence: CASSLVVYSTDTQYF. The CDR3 DNA reads TGTGCCAGCAGCTTAGTAGTCTATAGCACAGATACGCAGTATTTT.

The chain combines TRBV29-1 with TRBJ2-7; 13 bases align to TRBD2. Germline V CDR1 and CDR2: SQVTM, ANQGSEA. The CDR3 has 13 amino acids. V lost 8 bases and J lost 4; bases outside the gene matches: 5. CDR3 in DNA: TGCAGCCCCTGGACTAGCGGGAGATACGAGCAGTACTTC. Translated: CSPWTSGRYEQYF.

This rearrangement joins TRBV11-2 to TRBJ2-3, with TRBD2 matching over 7 bases. The CDR3 is made up of 16 amino acids. The germline gives CDR1 SGHAT, CDR2 FQNNGV. J was trimmed by 6 bases and V by 4 bases; bases with no gene match: 13. CDR3 nucleotide sequence: TGTGCCAGCAGCTCCCAACGGGGGAGCGGGATGGATACGCAGTATTTT. Protein: CASSSQRGSGMDTQYF.

This clone appeared a few times. V is TRBV7-9 and J is TRBJ1-1, with D possibly being TRBD1 (5 bases). The CDR3 consists of 13 residues. Germline loops: CDR1 SEHNR, CDR2 FQNEAQ (reference sequence). V gave up 5 bases and J gave up 7 bases, with 14 bases separating them. The CDR3 here is CASSPEGRLEAFF. CDR3 DNA: TGTGCCAGCAGCCCCGAGGGGAGGCTTGAAGCTTTCTTT.

The chain employs TRBV9 and TRBJ2-1; D remains unclear. Per the germline V gene, CDR1 is SGDLS and CDR2 is YYNGEE. Trimming stripped 1 base from V and 5 bases from J, with 19 bases between. This CDR3 has 17 amino acids. The CDR3 DNA sequence: TGTGCCAGCAGCGTATCTGATGTACCCTTGGCGGACAATGAGCAGTTCTTC. As protein: CASSVSDVPLADNEQFF.

By share of the sample, this clone is medium-sized. V usage is TRBV7-9 and J usage is TRBJ2-1, with 9 bases lining up with TRBD2. V shed 7 bases, J shed 0 bases, and the junction held 1 base outside the gene matches. Germline CDR1 SEHNR, CDR2 FQNEAQ (reference sequence). This CDR3 contains 14 residues. The CDR3 loop is CASIAGASYNEQFF. The CDR3, as DNA: TGTGCCAGCATAGCGGGAGCCTCCTACAATGAGCAGTTCTTC.

The gene calls are TRBV19 and TRBJ1-5; perhaps TRBD1 as D (6 bases). Germline CDR1 and CDR2: LNHDA and SQIVND (reference sequence). Deletions cut 5 bases from V and 0 bases from J, with 11 bases between. The CDR3 is 15 residues long. CDR3 in amino acids: CASSLGTRSNQPQHF. CDR3 DNA: TGTGCCAGTAGTCTAGGGACACGTAGCAATCAGCCCCAGCATTTT.

This rearrangement joins TRBV6-5 to TRBJ1-1; D is undetermined. Trimming removed 3 bases at V and 0 bases at J, with 11 bases between. The germline V gene has CDR1 MNHEY and CDR2 SVGAGI. This CDR3 region has 15 residues. CDR3 coding DNA: TGTGCCAGCAGTTATTCACAGAACATGAACACTGAAGCTTTCTTT. This sequence encodes CASSYSQNMNTEAFF.

This chain links TRBV5-1 with TRBJ1-1; possibly TRBD1 for D (6 bases). Germline V gives CDR1 SGHRS, CDR2 YFSETQ. This CDR3 has 14 amino acids. The V and J ends lost 2 bases and 1 base respectively, with 9 bases between them. This CDR3 reads CASSFQGRNTEAFF. The CDR3 coding sequence is TGCGCCAGCAGCTTCCAGGGGAGGAACACTGAAGCTTTCTTT.

Turning to this clone: One end of the junction fails to match germline, which may point to a read error. The chain links TRBV7-7 to TRBJ2-7, with 10 bases lining up with TRBD1. The CDR3 spans 14 residues. Germline-derived CDR1 and CDR2 are SSHAT and FNYEAQ (reference sequence). CDR3 DNA sequence: TGTGCTAGCAGCTTGGGGACAGGGGCTGAAGAGCAGTACTTC. Its translation is CASSLGTGAEEQYF.

The rearrangement uses TRBV14 and TRBJ2-1; D is possibly TRBD1 (6 bases). Trimming stripped 0 bases from V and 9 bases from J, with 18 bases between. This CDR3 region has 16 residues. Germline CDR1 is SGHDN and CDR2 is FVKESK. The CDR3 DNA is TGTGCCAGCAGCCAAGAGATTCTCTGGGGGCTCGGTGAGCAGTTCTTC. Residues: CASSQEILWGLGEQFF. Combining the CDR3 with reference TRBV14 and TRBJ2-1 gives the whole variable domain EAGVTQFPSHSVIEKGQTVTLRCDPISGHDNLYWYRRVMGKEIKFLLHFVKESKQDESGMPNNRFLAERTGGTYSTLKVQPAELEDSGVYFCASSQEILWGLGEQFFGPGTRLTVL.

The chain combines TRBV28 with TRBJ1-2; perhaps TRBD1 as D (5 bases). Trimming cost V 5 bases and J 8 bases, with 9 bases left between them. Germline V CDR1 and CDR2: MDHEN, SYDVKM. This CDR3 has 11 residues. CDR3 bases: TGTGCCAGCAGTCCCCAGGGCGGCTACACCTTC. Translation: CASSPQGGYTF.

The chain employs TRBV7-9 and TRBJ2-5, with TRBD1 matching over 8 bases. Germline V gene lookup returns CDR1 SEHNR and CDR2 FQNEAQ (reference sequence). V was pared by 5 bases and J by 3 bases, with 8 bases of the junction left unmatched. The CDR3 is 15 amino acids. CDR3: CASSLDRVREETQYF. The CDR3 DNA reads TGTGCCAGCAGCCTGGACAGGGTACGGGAAGAGACCCAGTACTTC.

The rearrangement joins TRBV5-6 to TRBJ1-2; 7 nucleotides line up with TRBD1. The germline V gene has CDR1 SGHDT and CDR2 YYEEEE. J lost 2 bases, V lost 0 bases, and 4 bases had no gene match. This CDR3 contains 15 residues. CDR3 DNA: TGTGCCAGCAGCTTGGTCACAGGGGCGAACTATGGCTACACCTTC. Translated: CASSLVTGANYGYTF. Looking up the rest from reference TRBV5-6 and TRBJ1-2 gives the full variable domain: DAGVTQSPTHLIKTRGQQVTLRCSPKSGHDTVSWYQQALGQGPQFIFQYYEEEERQRGNFPDRFSGHQFPNYSSELNVNALLLGDSALYLCASSLVTGANYGYTFGSGTRLTVV.

The chain has TRBV6-5 and TRBJ1-4, with TRBD1 matching over 7 bases. The junction had 8 bases not matched to a gene; V was cut back by 6 bases and J by 7 bases. The length of the CDR3 is 14 residues. Per germline, CDR1 MNHEY and CDR2 SVGAGI. This CDR3 reads CASSRQEGAEKLFF. The DNA of the CDR3 is TGTGCCAGCAGCCGACAGGAGGGGGCTGAAAAACTGTTTTTT.

The chain combines TRBV7-9 with TRBJ2-7; 7 positions match TRBD1. Unmatched junction bases numbered 11, after V lost 3 bases and J lost 3 bases. The CDR3 consists of 16 residues. Germline V gene sequence: CDR1 SEHNR, CDR2 FQNEAQ (reference sequence). The CDR3 DNA reads TGTGCCAGCAGCTTGGGGTTGGCAGGGGGTGTCTACGAGCAGTACTTC. As protein: CASSLGLAGGVYEQYF.

The chain has TRBV10-3 and TRBJ2-1, with D possibly TRBD2 on 7 matching bases. The CDR3 runs 14 residues. Deletions cut 9 bases from V and 3 bases from J, with 15 bases between. Germline-derived CDR1 and CDR2 are ENHRY and SYGVKD. CDR3 DNA: TGTGCCATTAGGGGAGGGGGGATCTACAATGAGCAGTTCTTC. This gives the protein CAIRGGGIYNEQFF.

The chain uses TRBV18 and TRBJ2-7, with 9 nucleotides matching TRBD1. Germline trimming cut 5 bases from V and 2 bases from J; bases unmatched to any gene: 10. The CDR3 loop spans 16 amino acids. CDR1 is KGHSH and CDR2 is LQKENI in the germline V gene. The CDR3, as DNA: TGTGCCAGCTCATCCCGGACGGGACAGGGCGCCTACGAGCAGTACTTC. Residues: CASSSRTGQGAYEQYF. Variable domain in full (rest from reference TRBV18 and TRBJ2-7): NAGVMQNPRHLVRRRGQEARLRCSPMKGHSHVYWYRQLPEEGLKFMVYLQKENIIDESGMPKERFSAEFPKEGPSILRIQQVVRGDSAAYFCASSSRTGQGAYEQYFGPGTRLTVT.

The chain carries TRBV7-9 and TRBJ1-1; TRBD1 agrees at 8 bases. J was trimmed by 1 base and V by 5 bases; bases with no gene match: 12. Germline V CDR1 and CDR2: SEHNR, FQNEAQ (reference sequence). This CDR3 has 17 residues. DNA for the CDR3: TGTGCCAGCAGCCCCCCATGGACAGGGATTCCGAACACTGAAGCTTTCTTT. It specifies CASSPPWTGIPNTEAFF.

The chain carries TRBV5-8 and TRBJ1-5, with a possible D match to TRBD1 (5 bases). The V gene's germline CDR1 is SGHTS and CDR2 YDEGEE. CDR3 size: 17 residues. Trimming stripped 2 bases from V and 4 bases from J, with 19 bases between. CDR3 sequence reads: CASSFMIQGGLNQPQHF. The CDR3 region has the DNA TGTGCCAGCAGCTTTATGATTCAGGGAGGCCTTAATCAGCCCCAGCATTTT.

The CDR3 spells CASSPGYEKLFF. The CDR3 DNA reads TGTGCCAGCAGCCCAGGGTACGAAAAACTGTTTTTT. V gene TRBV6-1 combines with J gene TRBJ1-4, with D tentatively TRBD1 (5 bases). The CDR3 has 12 residues. Germline V gene lookup returns CDR1 MNHNS and CDR2 SASEGT. V lost 6 bases and J lost 8, with 10 bases in between.

This chain joins TRBV10-1 and TRBJ2-2; 9 nucleotides line up with TRBD2. This CDR3 is built from 18 residues. The trim removed 2 bases at V and 1 base at J, leaving 8 bases unmatched. The V gene's germline CDR1 is WNHNN and CDR2 SYGVQD (reference sequence). CDR3 in amino acids: CASSEPPYSGRNTGELFF. The CDR3 nucleotides read TGCGCCAGCAGTGAGCCCCCTTATAGCGGGAGGAACACCGGGGAGCTGTTTTTT.

The sample holds one count of this clone. V is TRBV30 and J is TRBJ2-3, with a tentative D call TRBD2 (6 bases). V was trimmed by 6 bases and J by 2 bases, leaving 18 bases between them. The CDR3 length is 15 residues. Germline lookup yields CDR1 GTSNPN and CDR2 SVGIG (reference sequence). The CDR3 nucleotides read TGTGCCTGCAAACCTTGGCGGGACCCCACAGATACGCAGTATTTT. Translating gives CACKPWRDPTDTQYF.